A single sample gave rise to the 31 T cell receptor beta chains below, sequenced in a study of blood T cell repertoires in COVID-19. This table comes from immunoSEQ multiplex PCR, and its TCRdb copy is limited to in-frame clones, with some not included. The sample lists about 110,000 clones, around four fifths seen once, with over 4% in the top ten. Sequenced input: peripheral blood. The source of these receptors is a man aged 65 to 85 with acute or convalescent COVID-19.

In this sample, this clone turned up once. The chain has TRBV10-3 and TRBJ2-7; possibly TRBD1 for D (5 bases). CDR3 length equals 13 residues. Germline CDR1 is ENHRY and CDR2 is SYGVKD. V lost 2 bases to trimming and J lost 6 bases, with 11 bases between them. The CDR3 sequence: CAISEGQGGEQYF. In DNA, the CDR3 is TGTGCCATCAGTGAGGGGCAGGGCGGCGAGCAGTACTTC.

The chain uses TRBV6-1 and TRBJ2-6; D call uncertain. V shed 2 bases and J shed 0 bases, with 5 bases lying between them. The germline V gene encodes CDR1 MNHNS and CDR2 SASEGT. There are 15 residues in the CDR3. CDR3 sequence: CASSERFSGANVLTF. CDR3 nucleotide sequence: TGTGCCAGCAGTGAACGGTTCTCTGGGGCCAACGTCCTGACTTTC.

V usage is TRBV18 and J usage is TRBJ1-1; no clear D. Deletions cut 2 bases from V and 3 bases from J, with 16 bases between. CDR1 and CDR2 from the germline V gene are KGHSH and LQKENI. CDR3 length equals 16 residues. Here the CDR3 DNA reads TGTGCCAGCTCACCATCGGGTCGCCCTCGGGACACTGAAGCTTTCTTT. Residues: CASSPSGRPRDTEAFF.

The rearrangement uses TRBV12-3 or TRBV12-4 and TRBJ2-1, with D possibly matching TRBD1 (5 bases). This CDR3 is built from 11 residues. The ends were cut back, 8 bases at V and 6 bases at J, with 8 bases in the middle. CDR3 DNA: TGTGCCAGCGGACAAGGCAATGAGCAGTTCTTC. Its translation is CASGQGNEQFF.

The gene calls are TRBV15 and TRBJ1-2; D remains ambiguous. Germline V gene sequence: CDR1 LNHNV, CDR2 YYDKDF (reference sequence). This CDR3 is built from 16 residues. The germline V and J ends were trimmed by 0 bases and 1 base, with 12 bases remaining between them. The CDR3 loop reads CATSRDFEHLNYGYTF. Written as DNA, the CDR3 is TGTGCCACCAGCAGAGACTTTGAACACCTTAACTATGGCTACACCTTC.

Points on this clone: This specimen includes other DNA sequences encoding the same CDR3. The chain combines TRBV10-3 with TRBJ1-6; a possible D gene is TRBD1 (5 bases). The V gene's germline CDR1 is ENHRY and CDR2 SYGVKD. There are 14 residues in the CDR3. CDR3 in DNA: TGTGCTATCGCTATTCAGGGAAATAATTCACCCCTCCACTTT. Translating gives CAIAIQGNNSPLHF.

This clone occurred once. The chain has TRBV4-3 and TRBJ2-2; maybe TRBD1 (6 bases). CDR1 is LGHNA, CDR2 YSLEER, per germline. Trimming took off 5 bases at V and 0 bases at J, with 22 bases between the two ends. The CDR3 is 19 residues long. CDR3 residues: CASSYLLLTGTTNTGELFF. The DNA of the CDR3 is TGCGCCAGCAGCTACTTACTCCTCACAGGGACCACGAACACCGGGGAGCTGTTTTTT.

The chain employs TRBV5-4 and TRBJ2-7, with TRBD1 as a possible D gene (6 bases). The germline CDR1 and CDR2 sequences are SGHNT and YYREEE (reference sequence). The CDR3 totals 14 residues. V gave up 0 bases and J gave up 9 bases, with 16 bases separating them. CDR3 residues: CASSLETGTGGQYF. The CDR3 DNA reads TGTGCCAGCAGCTTGGAAACAGGGACGGGTGGGCAGTACTTC.

This chain links TRBV5-4 with TRBJ2-3; D may be TRBD2 (5 bases). The V and J ends lost 4 bases and 4 bases respectively, with 13 bases between them. The CDR3 has 14 residues. Germline V gene data show CDR1 as SGHNT and CDR2 as YYREEE (reference sequence). CDR3 residues: CASSPEAGPDTQYF. The CDR3 DNA reads TGTGCCAGCAGCCCTGAGGCGGGCCCAGATACGCAGTATTTT.

This clone was counted a single time. The chain uses TRBV11-2 and TRBJ1-2, with 8 bases that match TRBD1. Losses at the gene ends were 5 bases for V and 3 bases for J; bases not matched to a gene: 2. The length of the CDR3 is 13 residues. Per germline, CDR1 SGHAT and CDR2 FQNNGV. The CDR3 protein is CASSLQGDYGYTF. CDR3 DNA: TGTGCCAGCAGCCTACAGGGGGACTATGGCTACACCTTC. Supplemented by reference TRBV11-2 and TRBJ1-2, the full variable domain reads EAGVAQSPRYKIIEKRQSVAFWCNPISGHATLYWYQQILGQGPKLLIQFQNNGVVDDSQLPKDRFSAERLKGVDSTLKIQPAKLEDSAVYLCASSLQGDYGYTFGSGTRLTVV.

V usage is TRBV7-3 and J usage is TRBJ2-6, with 8 bases that match TRBD1. The trim removed 2 bases at V and 2 bases at J, leaving 5 bases unmatched. Germline-derived CDR1 and CDR2 are SGHTA and FQGTGA. This CDR3 spans 17 amino acids. The CDR3 DNA is TGTGCCAGCAGCTTAGGGACAGGCCACCCTGGGGCCAACGTCCTGACTTTC. It encodes CASSLGTGHPGANVLTF.

This chain uses TRBV2 with TRBJ2-5; TRBD1 agrees at 9 bases. CDR3 length equals 13 residues. J gave up 9 bases and V 6 bases, and 8 bases lay outside the gene matches. Germline V gene lookup returns CDR1 SNHLY and CDR2 FYNNEI. The DNA for the CDR3 is TGTGCCAGCAGCGGGGACAGGGAGAGGGCCCAGTACTTC. This sequence encodes CASSGDRERAQYF.

The chain has TRBV20-1 and TRBJ1-5, with 9 bases fitting TRBD1. The germline CDR1 and CDR2 sequences are DFQATT and SNEGSKA (reference sequence). The CDR3 length is 14 residues. The V gene end was trimmed by 3 bases and the J gene end by 7 bases; junction bases not matched to a gene: 7. In DNA form, the CDR3 reads TGCAGTGCTAGTGAGGGACAGGGTAACCAGCCCCAGCATTTT. This gives the protein CSASEGQGNQPQHF.

This chain uses TRBV7-8 with TRBJ1-5, with no clear D. V gave up 5 bases and J gave up 6 bases, with 26 bases separating them. CDR3 length: 18 amino acids. Germline CDR1 reads SGHVS; CDR2 reads FQNEAQ. Written as DNA, the CDR3 is TGTGCCAGCAGCCTTGGAAGCGCTGGCGAAATAGCCAGTCAGCCCCAGCATTTT. This codes for CASSLGSAGEIASQPQHF.

This clone has just one count. The chain employs TRBV19 and TRBJ1-4; tentatively, D is TRBD1 (6 bases). The CDR3 is 15 residues long. CDR1 is LNHDA, CDR2 SQIVND, per germline (reference sequence). With 3 bases removed from V and 10 bases from J, the gap between germline ends came to 18 bases. CDR3 residues: CASSILDSPLGKLFF. The CDR3 DNA is TGTGCCAGTAGTATCTTGGACAGTCCCCTTGGAAAACTGTTTTTT. Complete variable domain (other parts from reference TRBV19 and TRBJ1-4): DGGITQSPKYLFRKEGQNVTLSCEQNLNHDAMYWYRQDPGQGLRLIYYSQIVNDFQKGDIAEGYSVSREKKESFPLTVTSAQKNPTAFYLCASSILDSPLGKLFFGSGTQLSVL.

The gene calls are TRBV12-5 and TRBJ2-5; TRBD2 aligns across 10 bases. The CDR3 runs to 16 residues. The germline V gene has CDR1 LGHNT and CDR2 FRNRAP. Germline trimming cut 5 bases from V and 2 bases from J; bases unmatched to any gene: 8. The CDR3 region has the DNA TGTGCTAGTGGTCGAGGGGCTAGCGGGGGACAAGAGACCCAGTACTTC. Protein: CASGRGASGGQETQYF.

This clone was detected once. The chain recombines TRBV18 with TRBJ2-2; no definite D call. Trimming cost V 2 bases and J 1 base, with 8 bases left between them. From germline, CDR1 is KGHSH and CDR2 LQKENI. The CDR3 spans 15 residues. The CDR3 here is CASSPGVGNTGELFF. The CDR3 DNA sequence: TGTGCCAGCTCACCAGGAGTGGGGAACACCGGGGAGCTGTTTTTT. The whole variable domain, filled in from reference TRBV18 and TRBJ2-2, reads NAGVMQNPRHLVRRRGQEARLRCSPMKGHSHVYWYRQLPEEGLKFMVYLQKENIIDESGMPKERFSAEFPKEGPSILRIQQVVRGDSAAYFCASSPGVGNTGELFFGEGSRLTVL.

The rearrangement joins TRBV6-4 to TRBJ2-1; D is undetermined. This CDR3 is 11 amino acids long. The V gene lost 3 bases and the J gene lost 6 bases, with 3 bases spanning the gap. Germline assignment: CDR1 MRHNA and CDR2 SNTAGT. CDR3 amino acids: CASSELNEQFF. The CDR3 DNA reads as TGTGCCAGCAGTGAACTCAATGAGCAGTTCTTC.

This sequence joins TRBV6-5 and TRBJ2-1, with 7 bases that match TRBD2. Germline V lookup: CDR1 MNHEY, CDR2 SVGAGI. V lost 4 bases, J lost 10 bases, and 7 bases stayed unmatched. This CDR3 is built from 13 residues. The CDR3 is CASSLHQAGEQFF. CDR3 nucleotide sequence: TGTGCCAGCAGTTTACATCAAGCGGGGGAGCAGTTCTTC.

V and J are TRBV19 and TRBJ2-7, with D possibly TRBD1 on 5 matching bases. The germline V gene encodes CDR1 LNHDA and CDR2 SQIVND (reference sequence). Trimming left V 3 bases short and J 6 bases short, with 24 bases between. This CDR3 contains 17 residues. CDR3 DNA sequence: TGTGCCAGTAGTATGTGGGCGAGAGGAGACAGAAAACTCGAGCAGTACTTC. It is translated as CASSMWARGDRKLEQYF.

This clone was recorded a few times. The chain couples TRBV6-5 to TRBJ2-5, with a possible D match to TRBD1 (5 bases). The germline gives CDR1 MNHEY, CDR2 SVGAGI. The CDR3 has 13 residues. V lost 6 bases, J lost 2 bases, and 10 bases lay in between. The CDR3 here is CASRSTDQETQYF. In nucleotides, the CDR3 is TGTGCCAGCAGATCGACAGATCAAGAGACCCAGTACTTC.

The chain joins TRBV14 to TRBJ1-5; the D is unclear. V gave up 0 bases and J gave up 2 bases, with 11 bases separating them. The CDR3 runs 16 residues. The germline V gene has CDR1 SGHDN and CDR2 FVKESK. The chain's CDR3 is CASSQEMERGNQPQHF. In DNA, the CDR3 is TGTGCCAGCAGCCAAGAAATGGAACGGGGCAATCAGCCCCAGCATTTT. The entire variable domain, with the rest obtained from reference TRBV14 and TRBJ1-5, is as follows: EAGVTQFPSHSVIEKGQTVTLRCDPISGHDNLYWYRRVMGKEIKFLLHFVKESKQDESGMPNNRFLAERTGGTYSTLKVQPAELEDSGVYFCASSQEMERGNQPQHFGDGTRLSIL.

The chain carries TRBV5-4 and TRBJ1-4; 7 nucleotides align to TRBD1. The V gene end was trimmed by 0 bases and the J gene end by 4 bases; junction bases not matched to a gene: 6. The CDR3 spans 16 residues. Germline CDR1 is SGHNT and CDR2 is YYREEE (reference sequence). The CDR3 loop is CASSLAAQGGNEKLFF. The CDR3 nucleotides read TGTGCCAGCAGCTTGGCGGCCCAGGGGGGTAATGAAAAACTGTTTTTT.

The rearrangement joins TRBV3-1 (or the pseudogene TRBV3-2) to TRBJ2-7; tentative D call: TRBD1 (5 bases). V lost 3 bases to trimming and J lost 0 bases, with 6 bases between them. The germline V gene encodes CDR1 LGHDT and CDR2 YNNKEL (reference sequence). The CDR3 totals 13 residues. The CDR3 region is CASSQTASYEQYF. The CDR3 DNA reads as TGTGCCAGCAGCCAGACAGCCTCCTACGAGCAGTACTTC.

V and J are TRBV15 and TRBJ1-2, with TRBD1 as a possible D gene (6 bases). With 0 bases removed from V and 2 bases from J, the gap between germline ends came to 25 bases. This CDR3 comprises 20 residues. CDR1 and CDR2 (germline): LNHNV, YYDKDF (reference sequence). Written as DNA, the CDR3 is TGTGCCACCAGCAGAGATGCGCGGGCTCCGGGACACTCTAACAACTATGGCTACACCTTC. It specifies CATSRDARAPGHSNNYGYTF. Together with reference TRBV15 and TRBJ1-2, the CDR3 gives the full variable domain: DAMVIQNPRYQVTQFGKPVTLSCSQTLNHNVMYWYQQKSSQAPKLLFHYYDKDFNNEADTPDNFQSRRPNTSFCFLDIRSPGLGDTAMYLCATSRDARAPGHSNNYGYTFGSGTRLTVV.

The chain couples TRBV19 to TRBJ2-5; 10 nucleotides agree with TRBD2. Trimming took 5 bases from V and 5 from J; bases not matched to a gene: 11. The CDR3 spans 16 residues. The germline V gene encodes CDR1 LNHDA and CDR2 SQIVND (reference sequence). CDR3 loop: CASSERGGGPLETQYF. CDR3 sequence (DNA): TGTGCCAGTAGTGAGCGGGGGGGCGGACCGTTGGAGACCCAGTACTTC.

Details on this clone: A junction end diverges from the germline sequence, so it may reflect a read error. The chain couples TRBV6-1 to TRBJ2-5; weak D call: TRBD1 (6 bases). The CDR3 runs to 18 residues. CDR1 is MNHNS and CDR2 is SASEGT in the germline V gene. The CDR3 region is CASREALAWTEHQETQYF. The CDR3 bases are TGTGCCAGCAGAGAAGCACTCGCATGGACAGAGCACCAAGAGACCCAGTACTTC.

This clone was found once. This sequence joins TRBV7-2 and TRBJ1-5; possible D gene TRBD1, 6 bases. There are 15 residues in the CDR3. The germline V gene has CDR1 SGHTA and CDR2 FQGNSA. Deletions cut 5 bases from V and 4 bases from J, with 15 bases between. CDR3 sequence: CASSMTGLGNQPQHF. The CDR3 bases are TGTGCCAGCAGCATGACAGGTCTGGGGAATCAGCCCCAGCATTTT.

The rearrangement links TRBV10-1 to TRBJ2-7; 9 positions match TRBD1. Germline CDR1 reads WNHNN; CDR2 reads SYGVQD (reference sequence). The CDR3 is 16 amino acids. Trimming at V came to 3 bases and at J to 3 bases, leaving 9 bases not matched to a gene. The CDR3 loop is CASSDRGQGNLYEQYF. DNA of the CDR3: TGCGCCAGCAGTGATAGGGGACAGGGAAACCTCTACGAGCAGTACTTC.

The V gene is TRBV19, the J gene TRBJ1-1; D remains ambiguous. In germline, CDR1 is LNHDA, CDR2 SQIVND (reference sequence). The CDR3 loop spans 12 amino acids. Trimming left V 5 bases short and J 1 base short, with 5 bases between. The CDR3 is CASSGPNTEAFF. The CDR3 nucleotides read TGTGCCAGTAGTGGCCCGAACACTGAAGCTTTCTTT.

The sample holds a few counts of this clone. J is TRBJ2-3 and V is TRBV20-1; D is possibly TRBD1 (5 bases). The V end lost 4 bases, the J end lost 11 bases, and 10 bases lay between the germline ends. This CDR3 has 10 residues. Germline loops: CDR1 DFQATT, CDR2 SNEGSKA (reference sequence). The CDR3 DNA follows: TGCAGTGCTATCCGGACAAGGCAGTATTTT. Translated: CSAIRTRQYF.